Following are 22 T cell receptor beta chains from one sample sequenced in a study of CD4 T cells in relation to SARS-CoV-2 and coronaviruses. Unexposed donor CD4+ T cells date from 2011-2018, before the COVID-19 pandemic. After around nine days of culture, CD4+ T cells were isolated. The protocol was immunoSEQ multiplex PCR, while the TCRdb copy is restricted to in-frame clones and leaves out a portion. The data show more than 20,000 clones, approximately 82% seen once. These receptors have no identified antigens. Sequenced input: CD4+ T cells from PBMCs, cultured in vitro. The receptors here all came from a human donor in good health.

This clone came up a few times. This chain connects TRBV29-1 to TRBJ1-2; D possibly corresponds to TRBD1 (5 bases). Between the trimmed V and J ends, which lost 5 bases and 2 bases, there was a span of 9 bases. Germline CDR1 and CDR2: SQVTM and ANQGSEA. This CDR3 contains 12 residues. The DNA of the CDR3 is TGCAGCGTTAGGGGTACGAACTATGGCTACACCTTC. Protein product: CSVRGTNYGYTF.

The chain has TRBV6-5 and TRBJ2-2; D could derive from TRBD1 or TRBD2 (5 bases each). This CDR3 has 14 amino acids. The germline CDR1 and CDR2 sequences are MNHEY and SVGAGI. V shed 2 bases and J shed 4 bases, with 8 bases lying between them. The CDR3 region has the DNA TGTGCCAGCAGTTACACAGGAGGCACCGGGGAGCTGTTTTTT. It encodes CASSYTGGTGELFF.

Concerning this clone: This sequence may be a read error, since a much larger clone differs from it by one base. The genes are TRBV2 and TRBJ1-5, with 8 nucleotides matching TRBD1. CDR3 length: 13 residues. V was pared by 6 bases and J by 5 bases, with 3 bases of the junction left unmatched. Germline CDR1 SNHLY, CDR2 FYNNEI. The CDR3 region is CASSPDRDQPQHF. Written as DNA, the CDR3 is TGTGCCAGCAGCCCGGACAGGGATCAGCCCCAGCATTTT.

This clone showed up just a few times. CDR3 amino acids: CASSEPPRGIYGYTF. The CDR3 nucleotides are TGTGCCAGCAGTGAACCCCCACGGGGGATCTATGGCTACACCTTC. The chain uses TRBV6-1 and TRBJ1-2; D perhaps matches TRBD1 (5 bases). CDR1 and CDR2 (germline): MNHNS, SASEGT. The length of the CDR3 is 15 residues. Trimming removed 2 bases from V and 4 bases from J, with 14 bases in between.

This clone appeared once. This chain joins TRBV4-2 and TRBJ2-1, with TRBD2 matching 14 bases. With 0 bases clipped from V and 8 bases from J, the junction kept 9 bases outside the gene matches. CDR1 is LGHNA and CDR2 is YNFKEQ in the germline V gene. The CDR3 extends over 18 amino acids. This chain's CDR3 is CASSQDAGLAGALYEQFF. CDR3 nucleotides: TGTGCCAGCAGCCAAGACGCGGGACTAGCGGGAGCATTATATGAGCAGTTCTTC.

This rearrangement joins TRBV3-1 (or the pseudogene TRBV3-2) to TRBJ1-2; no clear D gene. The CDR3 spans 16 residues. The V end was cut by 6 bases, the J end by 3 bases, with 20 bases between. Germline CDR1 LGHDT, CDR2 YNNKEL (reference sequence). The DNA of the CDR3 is TGTGCCAGCAGTAAACCGGCCCAGGCTGCGGACTATGGCTACACCTTC. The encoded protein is CASSKPAQAADYGYTF.

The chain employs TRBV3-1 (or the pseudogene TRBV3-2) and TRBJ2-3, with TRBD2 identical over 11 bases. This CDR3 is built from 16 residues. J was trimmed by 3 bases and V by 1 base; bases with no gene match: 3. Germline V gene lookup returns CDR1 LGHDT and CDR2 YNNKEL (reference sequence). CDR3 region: CASSQGLAGGTDTQYF. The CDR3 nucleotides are TGTGCCAGCAGCCAAGGCCTAGCGGGAGGTACAGATACGCAGTATTTT.

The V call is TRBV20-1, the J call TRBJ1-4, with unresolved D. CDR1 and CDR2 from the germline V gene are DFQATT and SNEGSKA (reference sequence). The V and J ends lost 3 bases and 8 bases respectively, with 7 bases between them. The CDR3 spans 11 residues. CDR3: CSASQGEKLFF. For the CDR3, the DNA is TGCAGTGCTAGTCAAGGCGAAAAACTGTTTTTT.

The CDR3 region has the DNA TGTGCCAGTAGTATAAAGCAGACGCAGTATTTT. It translates to CASSIKQTQYF. V is TRBV19 and J is TRBJ2-3; D gene unclear. Germline values: CDR1 LNHDA, CDR2 SQIVND (reference sequence). V lost 2 bases, J lost 9 bases, and 6 bases lay in between. The CDR3 contains 11 residues.

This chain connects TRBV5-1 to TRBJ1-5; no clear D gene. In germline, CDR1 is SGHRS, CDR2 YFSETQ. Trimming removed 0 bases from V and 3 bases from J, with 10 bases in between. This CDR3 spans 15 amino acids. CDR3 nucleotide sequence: TGCGCCAGCAGCTTGGAGGCAGGCACCAATCAGCCCCAGCATTTT. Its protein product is CASSLEAGTNQPQHF. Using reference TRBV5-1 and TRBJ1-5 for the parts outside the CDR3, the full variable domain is KAGVTQTPRYLIKTRGQQVTLSCSPISGHRSVSWYQQTPGQGLQFLFEYFSETQRNKGNFPGRFSGRQFSNSRSEMNVSTLELGDSALYLCASSLEAGTNQPQHFGDGTRLSIL.

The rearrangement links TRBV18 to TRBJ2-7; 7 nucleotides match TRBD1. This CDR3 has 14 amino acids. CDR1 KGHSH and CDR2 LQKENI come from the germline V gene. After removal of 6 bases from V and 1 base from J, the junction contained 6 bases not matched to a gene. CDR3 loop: CASSPGTVSYEQYF. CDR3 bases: TGTGCCAGCTCTCCCGGGACAGTTTCCTACGAGCAGTACTTC. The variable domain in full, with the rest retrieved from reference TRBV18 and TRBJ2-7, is NAGVMQNPRHLVRRRGQEARLRCSPMKGHSHVYWYRQLPEEGLKFMVYLQKENIIDESGMPKERFSAEFPKEGPSILRIQQVVRGDSAAYFCASSPGTVSYEQYFGPGTRLTVT.

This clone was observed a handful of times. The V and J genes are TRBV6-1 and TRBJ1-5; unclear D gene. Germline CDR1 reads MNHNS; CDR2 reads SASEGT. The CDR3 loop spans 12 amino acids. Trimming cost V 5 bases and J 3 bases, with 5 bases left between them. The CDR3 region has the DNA TGTGCCAGCAGTCAAACCAATCAGCCCCAGCATTTT. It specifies CASSQTNQPQHF.

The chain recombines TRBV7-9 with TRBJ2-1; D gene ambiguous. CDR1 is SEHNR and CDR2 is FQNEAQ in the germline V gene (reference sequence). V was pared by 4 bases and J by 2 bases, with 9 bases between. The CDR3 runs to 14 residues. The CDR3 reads CASSSQETYNEQFF. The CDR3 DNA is TGTGCCAGCAGCTCCCAGGAAACCTACAATGAGCAGTTCTTC.

The CDR3 coding sequence is TGTGCCAGCAGCTTGGAGCTTAGCGGGAGTGGGGAGCAGTTCTTC. Its protein product is CASSLELSGSGEQFF. This chain connects TRBV5-5 to TRBJ2-1; 9 positions agree with TRBD2. V lost 0 bases, J lost 10 bases, and 8 bases stayed unmatched. The CDR3 runs 15 residues. In germline, CDR1 is SGHKS, CDR2 YYEKEE (reference sequence).

The CDR3 sequence is CASSWTDTDTQYF. For the CDR3, the DNA is TGTGCCAGCAGTTGGACAGATACAGATACGCAGTATTTT. This rearrangement joins TRBV2 to TRBJ2-3, with a possible D match to TRBD1 (6 bases). Trimming took 5 bases from V and 3 from J, leaving 9 bases between them. Germline V gene data show CDR1 as SNHLY and CDR2 as FYNNEI. The CDR3 is made up of 13 amino acids.

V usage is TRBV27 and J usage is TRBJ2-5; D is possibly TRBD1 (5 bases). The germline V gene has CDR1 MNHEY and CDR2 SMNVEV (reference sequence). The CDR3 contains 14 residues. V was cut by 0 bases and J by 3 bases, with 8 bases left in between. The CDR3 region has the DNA TGTGCCAGCAGTTTATCGATAGGGGAAGAGACCCAGTACTTC. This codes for CASSLSIGEETQYF.

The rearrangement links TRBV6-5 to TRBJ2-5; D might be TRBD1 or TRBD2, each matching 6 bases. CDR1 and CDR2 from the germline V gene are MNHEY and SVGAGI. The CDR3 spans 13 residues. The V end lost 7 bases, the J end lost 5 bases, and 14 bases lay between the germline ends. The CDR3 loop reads CASMRGTGETQYF. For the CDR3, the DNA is TGTGCCAGCATGAGGGGGACTGGGGAGACCCAGTACTTC.

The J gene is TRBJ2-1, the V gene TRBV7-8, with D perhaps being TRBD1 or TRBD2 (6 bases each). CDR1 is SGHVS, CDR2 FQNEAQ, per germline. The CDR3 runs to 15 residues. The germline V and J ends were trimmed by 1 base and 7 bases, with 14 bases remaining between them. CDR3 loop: CASSLGVRGLNEQFF. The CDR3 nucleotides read TGTGCCAGCAGCTTAGGCGTCAGGGGACTGAATGAGCAGTTCTTC.

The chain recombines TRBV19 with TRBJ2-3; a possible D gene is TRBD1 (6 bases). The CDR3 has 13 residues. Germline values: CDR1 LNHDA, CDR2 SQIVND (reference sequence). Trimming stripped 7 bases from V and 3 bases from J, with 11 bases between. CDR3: CASIQQGTDTQYF. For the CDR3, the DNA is TGTGCCAGTATTCAACAGGGAACAGATACGCAGTATTTT.

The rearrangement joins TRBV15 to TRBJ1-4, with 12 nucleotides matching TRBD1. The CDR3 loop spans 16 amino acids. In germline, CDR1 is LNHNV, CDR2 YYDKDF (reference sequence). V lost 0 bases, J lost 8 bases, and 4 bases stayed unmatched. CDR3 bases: TGTGCCACCAGCAGAGACGGGACAGGGGGCGGCGAAAAACTGTTTTTT. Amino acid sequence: CATSRDGTGGGEKLFF.

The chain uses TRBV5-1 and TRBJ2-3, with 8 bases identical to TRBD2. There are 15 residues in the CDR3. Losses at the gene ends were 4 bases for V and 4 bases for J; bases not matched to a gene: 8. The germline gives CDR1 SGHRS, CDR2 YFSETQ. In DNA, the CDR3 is TGCGCCAGCAGCAACGCGGGAGGTATAGCAGATACGCAGTATTTT. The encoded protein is CASSNAGGIADTQYF.

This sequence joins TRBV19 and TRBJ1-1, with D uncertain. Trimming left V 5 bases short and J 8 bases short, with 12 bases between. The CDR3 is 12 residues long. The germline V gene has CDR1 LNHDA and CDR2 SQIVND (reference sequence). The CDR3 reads CASSFGRSEAFF. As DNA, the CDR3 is TGTGCCAGTAGTTTCGGACGATCCGAAGCTTTCTTT.